Listed below are T cell receptor beta chains from one sample, sequenced in a study of blood T cell repertoires in COVID-19. The assay was immunoSEQ multiplex PCR, and TCRdb's table has in-frame clones only and misses some. In the table there are 210,000 or so clones, roughly 87% of which are singletons. The material sequenced was peripheral blood. These receptor sequences come from a middle-aged man with active or convalescent COVID-19. CDR3s include the opening cysteine and the closing phenylalanine or tryptophan. The D gene is left open where the match is weak. The size of a clone is reported for some rows only, either as once, few or many, or as a class for expanded clones.

TRBV6-5	TRBJ2-3	-	-	CASRGARRAQYF	TGTGCCAGCAGAGGGGCTCGAAGGGCGCAGTATTTT
TRBV25-1	TRBJ2-1	-	-	CASSEWAPTYNEQFF	TGTGCCAGCAGTGAATGGGCACCTACCTACAATGAGCAGTTCTTC
TRBV5-1	TRBJ2-5	TRBD1	once	CASSLRGTGKETQYF	TGCGCCAGCAGCTTGCGCGGGACAGGAAAAGAGACCCAGTACTTC
TRBV6-1	TRBJ1-3	-	-	CASSEPDSGNTIYF	TGTGCCAGCAGTGAACCAGACTCTGGAAACACCATATATTTT
TRBV2	TRBJ2-7	TRBD1	-	CASILDRASSYEQYF	TGTGCCAGCATCCTGGACAGGGCTAGCTCCTACGAGCAGTACTTC
TRBV15	TRBJ1-1	-	-	CATSRGSGAHTEAFF	TGTGCCACCAGCAGAGGGTCAGGGGCTCACACTGAAGCTTTCTTT
TRBV19	TRBJ2-7	TRBD1	-	CASSIEQGATYEQYF	TGTGCCAGTAGTATAGAGCAGGGGGCGACGTACGAGCAGTACTTC
TRBV7-9	TRBJ1-2	-	-	CASSSLLGIYGYTF	TGTGCCAGCAGTTCCCTCCTTGGCATCTATGGCTACACCTTC
TRBV24-1	TRBJ2-7	-	-	CATSDSTGKSYEQYF	TGTGCCACCAGTGACTCTACAGGGAAATCCTACGAGCAGTACTTC
TRBV5-5	TRBJ2-6	-	-	CASSFDSLSSGANVLTF	TGTGCCAGCAGCTTCGACAGCCTGAGCTCTGGGGCCAACGTCCTGACTTTC
TRBV4-1	TRBJ2-5	TRBD1	-	CASSQVGTGGETQYF	TGCGCCAGCAGCCAAGTCGGGACAGGGGGTGAGACCCAGTACTTC
TRBV27	TRBJ2-3	-	-	CASRIRQDSTDTQYF	TGTGCCAGCAGGATTAGGCAGGATAGCACAGATACGCAGTATTTT
TRBV12-3/TRBV12-4	TRBJ1-3	-	-	CASSGNTIYF	TGTGCCAGCTCAGGGAACACCATATATTTT
TRBV6-4	TRBJ2-7	-	-	CASLQGGPYEQYF	TGTGCCAGCCTCCAGGGGGGCCCCTACGAGCAGTACTTC
TRBV19	TRBJ1-1	-	-	CASKAAAMNTEAFF	TGTGCCAGTAAGGCGGCAGCCATGAACACTGAAGCTTTCTTT
TRBV25-1	TRBJ1-1	-	once	CASSESGFEAFF	TGTGCCAGCAGTGAATCAGGGTTCGAGGCTTTCTTT
TRBV28	TRBJ2-7	-	-	CASEHSGFVLGLYGEQYF	TGTGCCAGCGAACATTCCGGGTTTGTCCTAGGTTTATATGGCGAGCAGTACTTC
TRBV5-1	TRBJ1-2	TRBD1	once	CASSPGAGGPTVYGYTF	TGCGCCAGCAGCCCCGGGGCAGGGGGACCGACCGTCTATGGCTACACCTTC